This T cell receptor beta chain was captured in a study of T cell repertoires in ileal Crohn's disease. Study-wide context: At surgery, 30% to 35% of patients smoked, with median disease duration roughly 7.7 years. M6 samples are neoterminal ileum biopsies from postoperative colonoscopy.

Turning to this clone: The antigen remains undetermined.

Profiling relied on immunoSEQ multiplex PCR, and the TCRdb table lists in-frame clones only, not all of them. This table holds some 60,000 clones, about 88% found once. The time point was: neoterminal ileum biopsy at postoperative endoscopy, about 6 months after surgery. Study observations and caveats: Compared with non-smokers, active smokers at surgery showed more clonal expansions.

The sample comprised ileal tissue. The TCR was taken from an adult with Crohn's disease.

The CDR3 here is CASSVGPGNTIYF. The CDR3 DNA is TGTGCCAGCAGCGTAGGGCCCGGAAACACCATATATTTT. The V gene is TRBV9, the J gene TRBJ1-3; D gene unclear. The V end lost 0 bases, the J end lost 4 bases, and 5 bases lay between the germline ends. This CDR3 contains 13 residues. Germline-derived CDR1 and CDR2 are SGDLS and YYNGEE. The whole variable domain, filled in from reference TRBV9 and TRBJ1-3, reads DSGVTQTPKHLITATGQRVTLRCSPRSGDLSVYWYQQSLDQGLQFLIQYYNGEERAKGNILERFSAQQFPDLHSELNLSSLELGDSALYFCASSVGPGNTIYFGEGSWLTVV.